This TCR beta chain was identified in a study of human T cells and chemical hapten exposure. Findings and limits, study-wide: In comparison with controls, expanded TCRs gave rise to a significantly larger number of large CDR3 similarity clusters. With regard to DPC sensitization, TCRs above 1 in 1000 frequency did not change.

Comment on this clonotype: Its antigen is still unknown.

Germline CDR1 is DFQATT and CDR2 is SNEGSKA (reference sequence). After removal of 1 base from V and 7 bases from J, the junction contained 4 bases not matched to a gene. CDR3 size: 13 residues. Time point denoted: patch test 1, 2 weeks after DPC sensitization. The treatment here: therapeutic diphenylcyclopropenone sensitization with weekly scalp DPC. It was the library that attached unique molecular identifiers to individual cDNA molecules. TCRdb re-derived calls from the RACE reads in MiXCR, one entry per CDR3 protein. The sample shows 80,000 or so distinct CDR3 sequences, over 8.5% of them seen only once.

This sample comprised whole blood, obtained in connection with sensitization to the hapten diphenylcyclopropenone (DPC). The gene calls are TRBV20-1 and TRBJ1-5; 7 bases map to TRBD1. This TCR was recovered from a woman in her fifties or sixties with alopecia areata. Some clones in this sample may be carry-over from other donors' samples. CDR3 in DNA: TGCAGTGCTAGAGTAACAGGGGACCAGCCCCAGCATTTT. Its translation is CSARVTGDQPQHF.